The clone carrying this T cell receptor (beta chain) was detected a few times. Its antigen remains unknown. At the time of active disease, bone marrow was collected from every patient. Molecular barcoded adaptors covering alpha/delta and beta/gamma chains were used on 400 to 450 ng RNA. TCRdb reanalysed the reads using MiXCR and keeps one entry per CDR3 protein. The sample lists 15,000 or so distinct CDR3 sequences, roughly 20% seen once, with around 84% in the top ten. This sample stems from a study of read filtering for tumor transcriptome and immune sequencing. Study overall: IR-seq gave about 4 to 10.27 million TCR reads per sample; RNA-seq gave 85 to 1273. Notes on the study in general: RNA-seq captured clonotypes less deeply and reliably than IR-seq.

This CDR3 is built from 11 residues. The V end lost 7 bases, the J end lost 9 bases, and 10 bases lay between the germline ends. The clonotype originates from a donor aged 40 or over with multiple myeloma. Specimen: a population of CD138-negative cells sorted from bone marrow. This chain links TRBV12-3 or TRBV12-4 with TRBJ2-1, with D tentatively TRBD1 or TRBD2 (5 bases each). In DNA form, the CDR3 reads TGTGCCAGCACCCCTGGGGGTGAGCAGTTCTTC. Translation gives CASTPGGEQFF.